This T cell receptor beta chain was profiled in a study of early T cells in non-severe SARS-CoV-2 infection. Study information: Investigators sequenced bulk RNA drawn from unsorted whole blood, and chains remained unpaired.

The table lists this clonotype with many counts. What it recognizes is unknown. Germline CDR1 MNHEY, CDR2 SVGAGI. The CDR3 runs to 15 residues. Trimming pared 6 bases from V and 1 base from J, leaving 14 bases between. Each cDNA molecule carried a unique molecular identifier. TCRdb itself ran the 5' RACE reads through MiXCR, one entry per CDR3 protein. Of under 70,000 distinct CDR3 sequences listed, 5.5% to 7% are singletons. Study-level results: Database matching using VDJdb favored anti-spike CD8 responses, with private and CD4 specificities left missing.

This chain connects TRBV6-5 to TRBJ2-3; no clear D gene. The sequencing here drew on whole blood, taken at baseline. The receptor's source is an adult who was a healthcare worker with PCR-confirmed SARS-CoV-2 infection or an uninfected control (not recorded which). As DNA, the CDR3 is TGTGCCAGCAGCCTCGCCAAGGCTGGCACAGATACGCAGTATTTT. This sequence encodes CASSLAKAGTDTQYF.